These 18 T cell receptor beta chains were all obtained from the same sample, sequenced in a study of cytomegalovirus exposure and HLA in healthy donors. Primers included in the PCR were 60 Vbeta and 13 Jbeta primers. Sequencing was performed with immunoSEQ multiplex PCR; in TCRdb, only in-frame clones are kept and a portion is missing. The data show 150,000 or so clones, with around 82% seen just once and 5.5% to 8.5% held by the top ten. Sequences were obtained from PBMCs. These receptors were collected from a woman aged 45-65 years in good health and CMV-seropositive.

This clone was seen just once. J is TRBJ2-3 and V is TRBV10-1; 7 nucleotides match TRBD1. Germline loops: CDR1 WNHNN, CDR2 SYGVQD (reference sequence). The V gene end was trimmed by 3 bases and the J gene end by 1 base; junction bases not matched to a gene: 1. The CDR3 is 14 amino acids. CDR3 region: CASSEGGRTDTQYF. CDR3 in DNA: TGCGCCAGCAGTGAAGGGGGCCGCACAGATACGCAGTATTTT.

There are a few counts of this clone. V is TRBV7-8 and J is TRBJ1-4; no firm D call. There are 15 residues in the CDR3. V lost 4 bases and J lost 7, with 16 bases in between. The V gene's germline CDR1 is SGHVS and CDR2 FQNEAQ. The CDR3 region is CASSSSPFIREKLFF. The CDR3 bases are TGTGCCAGCAGCTCTAGCCCCTTTATTCGTGAAAAACTGTTTTTT.

This chain links TRBV13 with TRBJ1-2, with TRBD1 as a possible D gene (6 bases). V was pared by 3 bases and J by 3 bases, with 23 bases between. CDR3 length: 18 residues. Looked up from germline, CDR1 is PRHDT and CDR2 is FYEKMQ (reference sequence). CDR3 nucleotide sequence: TGTGCCAGCAGCTTCTACCGGGACACCAATTCCCTAGACTATGGCTACACCTTC. Translated: CASSFYRDTNSLDYGYTF. The entire variable domain, with the rest obtained from reference TRBV13 and TRBJ1-2, is as follows: AAGVIQSPRHLIKEKRETATLKCYPIPRHDTVYWYQQGPGQDPQFLISFYEKMQSDKGSIPDRFSAQQFSDYHSELNMSSLELGDSALYFCASSFYRDTNSLDYGYTFGSGTRLTVV.

A remark on this clone: Within the sample, other DNA sequences also encode this same CDR3. This chain joins TRBV27 and TRBJ1-1; D ambiguous. V lost 2 bases and J 7 bases, leaving 8 bases between the germline ends. This CDR3 is built from 12 residues. The germline gives CDR1 MNHEY, CDR2 SMNVEV (reference sequence). The CDR3 region has the DNA TGTGCCAGCAGTTTAGGCGGAGGTGAAGCTTTCTTT. Translating gives CASSLGGGEAFF.

The chain uses TRBV11-3 and TRBJ2-2; 9 bases agree with TRBD1. The V gene end was trimmed by 6 bases and the J gene end by 6 bases; junction bases not matched to a gene: 8. Germline values: CDR1 SGHNT, CDR2 YENEEA. CDR3 size: 15 residues. The CDR3 DNA is TGTGCCAGCAGTGAGGGACAGGGTGATTCCGGGGAGCTGTTTTTT. Translation: CASSEGQGDSGELFF.

The rearrangement links TRBV9 to TRBJ2-2; tentative D call: TRBD2 (6 bases). There are 16 residues in the CDR3. The germline V gene has CDR1 SGDLS and CDR2 YYNGEE. V was clipped by 0 bases and J by 0 bases, with 9 bases between them. This CDR3 is CASSVGLGANTGELFF. The CDR3 DNA reads TGTGCCAGCAGCGTAGGACTAGGCGCGAACACCGGGGAGCTGTTTTTT.

Comments on this clone: Germline is not matched at one junction end, which may reflect a read error. This chain links TRBV7-9 with TRBJ1-2; D is uncertain. The CDR3 runs 15 residues. Germline-derived CDR1 and CDR2 are SEHNR and FQNEAQ (reference sequence). The CDR3 is CSSSYPGRELYGYTF. CDR3 in DNA: TGTTCCAGCAGCTACCCGGGCCGGGAACTCTATGGCTACACCTTC.

The J gene is TRBJ2-2, the V gene TRBV27, with 7 positions matching TRBD2. This CDR3 contains 15 residues. Germline assignment: CDR1 MNHEY and CDR2 SMNVEV (reference sequence). The ends lost 4 bases at V and 5 bases at J; junction bases unmatched: 7. In DNA, the CDR3 is TGTGCCAGCAGTTCCTGGGGGGGAGGGACCGGGGAGCTGTTTTTT. Protein sequence: CASSSWGGGTGELFF.

The rearrangement joins TRBV18 to TRBJ1-4, with TRBD1 matching 9 bases. The CDR3 extends over 15 amino acids. The germline CDR1 and CDR2 sequences are KGHSH and LQKENI. J gave up 7 bases and V 5 bases, and 8 bases lay outside the gene matches. CDR3: CASSSFGTGPEKLFF. Here the CDR3 DNA reads TGTGCCAGCTCATCTTTCGGGACAGGGCCTGAAAAACTGTTTTTT.

The gene calls are TRBV28 and TRBJ2-7; possibly TRBD1 for D (5 bases). V was cut by 4 bases and J by 3 bases, with 10 bases left in between. This CDR3 has 13 residues. Germline loops: CDR1 MDHEN, CDR2 SYDVKM. CDR3 DNA sequence: TGTGCCAGCAGTTCTGGGGCTATCTACGAGCAGTACTTC. It encodes CASSSGAIYEQYF.

V usage is TRBV5-6 and J usage is TRBJ2-7; TRBD1 matches 9 bases. The CDR3 has 14 residues. Germline trimming cut 0 bases from V and 7 bases from J; bases unmatched to any gene: 5. Germline values: CDR1 SGHDT, CDR2 YYEEEE. The CDR3 DNA is TGTGCCAGCAGCTTGGGGGGACAGGGATATGAGCAGTACTTC. Amino acid sequence: CASSLGGQGYEQYF.

V gene TRBV27 combines with J gene TRBJ2-5, with D tentatively TRBD2 (7 bases). Germline V gene lookup returns CDR1 MNHEY and CDR2 SMNVEV (reference sequence). This CDR3 spans 16 amino acids. Trimming stripped 7 bases from V and 3 bases from J, with 21 bases between. CDR3 sequence (DNA): TGTGCCAGCACCGCTGGGGGGGCCCTTGGGGAAGAGACCCAGTACTTC. It codes for CASTAGGALGEETQYF.

This clone was detected only a few times. The chain combines TRBV7-9 with TRBJ1-1; the D is unclear. V gave up 5 bases and J gave up 5 bases, with 15 bases separating them. This CDR3 region has 14 residues. Per the germline V gene, CDR1 is SEHNR and CDR2 is FQNEAQ (reference sequence). CDR3 DNA sequence: TGTGCCAGCAGCCTTAACCACAGAGGGACTGAAGCTTTCTTT. Protein sequence: CASSLNHRGTEAFF.

The chain carries TRBV18 and TRBJ2-7; D perhaps matches TRBD1 (6 bases). CDR3 length: 15 amino acids. Trimming removed 1 base from V and 4 bases from J, with 14 bases in between. In germline, CDR1 is KGHSH, CDR2 LQKENI. The CDR3: CASSPQTGQGYEQYF. The CDR3 coding sequence is TGTGCCAGCTCACCACAGACGGGGCAGGGGTACGAGCAGTACTTC.

The J gene is TRBJ2-2, the V gene TRBV27, with D hard to call. Germline loops: CDR1 MNHEY, CDR2 SMNVEV (reference sequence). V was trimmed by 6 bases and J by 4 bases, leaving 9 bases between them. The CDR3 loop spans 13 amino acids. CDR3 residues: CASSPWATGELFF. For the CDR3, the DNA is TGTGCCAGCAGCCCCTGGGCCACCGGGGAGCTGTTTTTT.

As regards this clone: Other DNA sequences in the same sample also yield this CDR3. The rearrangement links TRBV5-1 to TRBJ1-5; 7 nucleotides match TRBD1. The CDR3 is 15 amino acids. Trimming cost V 1 base and J 0 bases; bases outside gene matches: 1. Germline V lookup: CDR1 SGHRS, CDR2 YFSETQ. CDR3 amino acids: CASSLTGASNQPQHF. In DNA, the CDR3 is TGCGCCAGCAGCTTGACAGGGGCTAGCAATCAGCCCCAGCATTTT.

The rearrangement links TRBV18 to TRBJ2-1, with TRBD2 matching 10 bases. V was clipped by 5 bases and J by 7 bases; unmatched bases: 11. The germline V gene encodes CDR1 KGHSH and CDR2 LQKENI. This CDR3 has 16 residues. The CDR3 loop is CASSSRGLAGVNEQFF. The CDR3 DNA reads as TGTGCCAGCTCATCCCGGGGGCTAGCGGGGGTAAATGAGCAGTTCTTC.

V and J are TRBV5-1 and TRBJ2-3; 10 bases line up with TRBD1. The CDR3 loop spans 15 amino acids. V lost 7 bases to trimming and J lost 0 bases; unmatched junction nucleotides: 5. CDR1 and CDR2 from the germline V gene are SGHRS and YFSETQ. The DNA for the CDR3 is TGCGCCAGCTCACTGACAGGGGGCAGCACAGATACGCAGTATTTT. Amino acid sequence: CASSLTGGSTDTQYF. Drawing the rest from reference TRBV5-1 and TRBJ2-3, the complete variable domain is KAGVTQTPRYLIKTRGQQVTLSCSPISGHRSVSWYQQTPGQGLQFLFEYFSETQRNKGNFPGRFSGRQFSNSRSEMNVSTLELGDSALYLCASSLTGGSTDTQYFGPGTRLTVL.